Listed below are T cell receptor beta chains from one sample, sequenced in a study of blood T cells in healthy people across ages. MiXCR was run by TCRdb on the 5' RACE reads, yielding one entry per CDR3 protein. The repertoire holds some 920,000 distinct CDR3 sequences, with 51% as singletons. Specimen: blood. These receptors all stem from a woman aged 60-70 years in good health. CDR3s include the opening cysteine and the closing phenylalanine or tryptophan. A D gene is named only where the DNA matches it firmly. The size field is filled for only some rows; it gives once, few, many or a size class.

CDR3,DNA,J,size,D,V
CASSPHLAGVGEQFF,TGTGCCAGCAGCCCCCACCTGGCGGGAGTCGGTGAGCAGTTCTTC,TRBJ2-1,NA,TRBD2,TRBV12-3/TRBV12-4
CSALTGVSYEQFF,TGCAGTGCTCTAACCGGGGTCTCCTATGAGCAGTTCTTC,TRBJ2-1,NA,NA,TRBV20-1
CASSERGYGANTGELFF,TGTGCCAGCAGTGAAAGGGGTTATGGGGCGAACACCGGGGAGCTGTTTTTT,TRBJ2-2,NA,NA,TRBV2
CASRVMPNTEAFF,TGTGCCAGCAGGGTGATGCCGAACACTGAAGCTTTCTTT,TRBJ1-1,NA,NA,TRBV2
CASRPTGGITDTQYF,TGTGCCAGCAGACCAACAGGGGGCATAACAGATACGCAGTATTTT,TRBJ2-3,NA,TRBD1,TRBV27
CASSFMSTDTQYF,TGTGCCAGCAGTTTCATGAGCACAGATACGCAGTATTTT,TRBJ2-3,NA,NA,TRBV28
CASRDLDRYKQPQHF,TGTGCCAGCAGAGACTTGGACCGCTACAAGCAGCCCCAGCATTTT,TRBJ1-5,NA,NA,TRBV6-6
CASSFAGSGTQYF,TGTGCCAGCAGCTTTGCAGGGTCGGGGACCCAGTACTTC,TRBJ2-5,NA,NA,TRBV28
CASSHRTSGQETQYF,TGTGCCAGCAGCCACCGTACTAGCGGGCAAGAGACCCAGTACTTC,TRBJ2-5,few,TRBD2,TRBV4-2
CASSQREGVYGYTF,TGTGCCAGCAGCCAGAGGGAAGGGGTCTATGGCTACACCTTC,TRBJ1-2,few,NA,TRBV3-1
CASSANRDNEQFF,TGTGCCAGCTCAGCTAACAGGGATAATGAGCAGTTCTTC,TRBJ2-1,once,NA,TRBV18
CATSDEDLAGGLTDTQYF,TGTGCCACCAGTGACGAGGACCTAGCGGGAGGACTCACAGATACGCAGTATTTT,TRBJ2-3,NA,TRBD2,TRBV24-1
CASREEGARVSSTEAFF,TGTGCCAGCAGAGAGGAGGGGGCGCGAGTTTCGAGCACTGAAGCTTTCTTT,TRBJ1-1,NA,TRBD1,TRBV27
CASSRDRAPGANVLTF,TGTGCCAGTAGCCGGGACAGGGCTCCTGGGGCCAACGTCCTGACTTTC,TRBJ2-6,NA,TRBD1,TRBV27
CSTTGQVIGTQYF,TGCAGCACAACGGGACAGGTGATTGGGACCCAGTACTTC,TRBJ2-5,NA,TRBD1,TRBV29-1
CSAPGTSDLDTQYF,TGCAGTGCGCCCGGGACTAGCGATTTGGATACGCAGTATTTT,TRBJ2-3,NA,TRBD2,TRBV20-1
CASSTFGLQSGYTF,TGTGCCAGCAGTACGTTTGGGCTTCAAAGTGGCTACACCTTC,TRBJ1-2,NA,NA,TRBV6-6
CASSQDVEASPLHF,TGCGCCAGCAGCCAAGATGTCGAAGCGTCACCCCTCCACTTT,TRBJ1-6,NA,NA,TRBV4-3
CASSRDRGINEKLFF,TGTGCCAGCAGTCGCGACAGGGGGATTAATGAAAAACTGTTTTTT,TRBJ1-4,few,TRBD1,TRBV2
CASSWVFGSYEQYF,TGTGCCAGCAGCTGGGTTTTTGGGTCCTACGAGCAGTACTTC,TRBJ2-7,NA,NA,TRBV5-5
CASSPVYLTGPTDTQYF,TGTGCCAGCAGCCCGGTCTACCTGACAGGGCCCACAGATACGCAGTATTTT,TRBJ2-3,NA,TRBD1,TRBV7-2
CSAQPSGRGKETQYF,TGCAGTGCTCAACCTAGCGGGAGGGGAAAGGAGACCCAGTACTTC,TRBJ2-5,NA,TRBD2,TRBV20-1
CASSLSVLGSNEQFF,TGTGCCAGCAGCCTCTCCGTCTTAGGATCCAATGAGCAGTTCTTC,TRBJ2-1,NA,NA,TRBV28
CASGSRGDAQYF,TGTGCCAGCGGGAGTAGAGGGGATGCGCAGTATTTT,TRBJ2-3,few,NA,TRBV11-2